Presented here are 14 T cell receptor beta chains from one specimen sequenced in a study of blood T cell repertoires in COVID-19. Method: immunoSEQ multiplex PCR; TCRdb's copy keeps in-frame clones and lacks some. This table holds approximately 460,000 clones, approximately 89% found once. The sequencing sample was made of peripheral blood. All receptors derive from a man aged 18 to 30 with COVID-19, enrolled during active disease.

This chain connects TRBV7-9 to TRBJ2-7, with D hard to call. V lost 2 bases to trimming and J lost 3 bases, with 8 bases between them. The CDR3 contains 13 residues. Germline CDR1 and CDR2: SEHNR and FQNEAQ (reference sequence). The CDR3 coding sequence is TGTGCCAGCAGCTTAAGAGGTAACTACGAGCAGTACTTC. The encoded protein is CASSLRGNYEQYF. The variable domain in full, with the rest retrieved from reference TRBV7-9 and TRBJ2-7, is DTGVSQNPRHKITKRGQNVTFRCDPISEHNRLYWYRQTLGQGPEFLTYFQNEAQLEKSRLLSDRFSAERPKGSFSTLEIQRTEQGDSAMYLCASSLRGNYEQYFGPGTRLTVT.

The chain combines TRBV24-1 with TRBJ2-1, with a possible D match to TRBD2 (6 bases). In germline, CDR1 is KGHDR, CDR2 SFDVKD. There are 23 residues in the CDR3. Trimming stripped 1 base from V and 0 bases from J, with 30 bases between. CDR3: CATSDLESWGDPNFGSSYNEQFF. CDR3 sequence (DNA): TGTGCCACCAGTGATTTAGAGTCCTGGGGGGACCCCAATTTCGGCAGCTCCTACAATGAGCAGTTCTTC.

V usage is TRBV27 and J usage is TRBJ2-6, with a tentative D call TRBD1 (6 bases). Germline V gene data show CDR1 as MNHEY and CDR2 as SMNVEV (reference sequence). V gave up 6 bases and J gave up 1 base, with 7 bases separating them. The CDR3 loop spans 14 amino acids. CDR3: CASRQGSGANVLTF. The CDR3 DNA reads TGTGCCAGCAGACAGGGTTCTGGGGCCAACGTCCTGACTTTC.

The rearrangement links TRBV30 to TRBJ1-2; D unresolved. Germline CDR1 GTSNPN, CDR2 SVGIG (reference sequence). V was shortened by 1 base and J by 8 bases, with 5 bases between the two germline ends. The CDR3 is 10 residues long. CDR3 coding DNA: TGTGCCTGGAGTGGAGAAGGCTACACCTTC. It yields the protein CAWSGEGYTF.

This sequence joins TRBV3-1 (or the pseudogene TRBV3-2) and TRBJ2-7, with 8 bases aligning to TRBD2. This CDR3 comprises 15 residues. The J segment lost 6 bases and the V segment lost 1 base, leaving 8 bases of the junction unmatched. Per germline, CDR1 LGHDT and CDR2 YNNKEL (reference sequence). The CDR3 DNA reads as TGTGCCAGCAGCCAAGCGGGACTAGTTCGTTTCGAGCAGTACTTC. Its protein is CASSQAGLVRFEQYF.

Comments on this clone: Other nucleotide sequences from this sample produce the same CDR3. J is TRBJ2-4 and V is TRBV5-4, with a possible D match to TRBD2 (5 bases). This CDR3 is 14 amino acids long. CDR1 is SGHNT and CDR2 is YYREEE in the germline V gene (reference sequence). Trimming left V 2 bases short and J 0 bases short, with 6 bases between. In nucleotides, the CDR3 is TGTGCCAGCAGCTTAGGACTAGCCAAAAACATTCAGTACTTC. This encodes CASSLGLAKNIQYF.

V is TRBV7-9 and J is TRBJ2-1; 9 bases align to TRBD2. Germline trimming cut 4 bases from V and 10 bases from J; bases unmatched to any gene: 14. Germline loops: CDR1 SEHNR, CDR2 FQNEAQ (reference sequence). CDR3 length equals 16 residues. CDR3 bases: TGTGCCAGCAGCTCCAGCAGGTGGCGGGAGGGGTTAGAGCAGTTCTTC. This sequence encodes CASSSSRWREGLEQFF.

This clone was seen once. The chain uses TRBV29-1 and TRBJ2-1; D is ambiguous. The V end was cut by 7 bases, the J end by 6 bases, with 10 bases between. The germline CDR1 and CDR2 sequences are SQVTM and ANQGSEA. The CDR3 extends over 11 amino acids. CDR3 in amino acids: CSGYVGNEQFF. Here the CDR3 DNA reads TGCAGCGGATACGTCGGCAATGAGCAGTTCTTC.

The chain has TRBV5-4 and TRBJ2-2; unclear D gene. The CDR3 spans 16 residues. Trimming took 0 bases from V and 8 from J, leaving 17 bases between them. In germline, CDR1 is SGHNT, CDR2 YYREEE (reference sequence). CDR3 loop: CASSLVDARVAGELFF. For the CDR3, the DNA is TGTGCCAGCAGCTTGGTCGACGCCAGAGTAGCTGGGGAGCTGTTTTTT.

The chain carries TRBV6-1 and TRBJ1-4; D gene ambiguous. V lost 1 base to trimming and J lost 8 bases, with 11 bases between them. The CDR3 is 14 residues long. Germline CDR1 is MNHNS and CDR2 is SASEGT. CDR3 sequence reads: CASSEGYSSEKLFF. In DNA form, the CDR3 reads TGTGCCAGCAGTGAAGGATATAGCTCGGAAAAACTGTTTTTT.

The V gene is TRBV6-1, the J gene TRBJ2-2; 8 bases fit TRBD1. CDR1 is MNHNS, CDR2 SASEGT, per germline. Trimming cost V 2 bases and J 4 bases; bases outside gene matches: 18. The CDR3 runs 20 residues. The CDR3 protein is CASSENRGTGWIPTTGELFF. The CDR3 DNA reads as TGTGCCAGCAGTGAAAATCGTGGGACAGGTTGGATCCCGACCACCGGGGAGCTGTTTTTT.

The sample holds one count of this clone. CDR3 sequence (DNA): TGTGCCATCAGTCGGGACAATCGGGCGGTAGCTTTCTTT. Encoded protein: CAISRDNRAVAFF. The chain is built from TRBV10-3 and TRBJ1-1; possible D gene TRBD1, 6 bases. The germline V and J ends were trimmed by 5 bases and 10 bases, with 17 bases remaining between them. Germline V gives CDR1 ENHRY, CDR2 SYGVKD. The CDR3 extends over 13 amino acids.

The J gene is TRBJ2-3, the V gene TRBV2; 8 nucleotides align to TRBD1. From germline, CDR1 is SNHLY and CDR2 FYNNEI. With 4 bases clipped from V and 1 base from J, the junction kept 4 bases outside the gene matches. This CDR3 has 15 amino acids. The CDR3 DNA is TGTGCCAGCAGTGGCGCAGGGGGCGGCACAGATACGCAGTATTTT. It encodes CASSGAGGGTDTQYF.

This clone was observed a handful of times. The chain recombines TRBV12-3 or TRBV12-4 with TRBJ2-7; D is unresolved. This CDR3 spans 11 amino acids. V was shortened by 3 bases and J by 3 bases, with 3 bases between the two germline ends. CDR3 loop: CASSFNYEQYF. For the CDR3, the DNA is TGTGCCAGCAGTTTTAACTACGAGCAGTACTTC.